This TCR beta chain was documented in a study of early T cells in non-severe SARS-CoV-2 infection. About the study: The authors sequenced bulk RNA from unsorted whole blood, leaving chains unpaired. General study findings and limits: Matching results from VDJdb favored anti-spike CD8 responses, leaving private and CD4 specificities undetected.

This clonotype was observed at least ten times. The antigen is unknown. Molecules of cDNA were individually given unique molecular identifiers that were attached to them. Using its own MiXCR run on the 5' RACE reads, TCRdb lists one record per CDR3 protein. The table has about 110,000 distinct CDR3 sequences, about 12% seen once. The CDR3 spans 13 residues. The junction had 0 bases not matched to a gene; V was cut back by 3 bases and J by 2 bases. The germline V gene encodes CDR1 MDHEN and CDR2 SYDVKM. The genes are TRBV28 and TRBJ1-2; 7 positions match TRBD1. The TCR comes from an adult who was a healthcare worker with PCR-confirmed SARS-CoV-2 infection or an uninfected control (not recorded which). The source material was whole blood. For the CDR3, the DNA is TGTGCCAGCAGTTTGACAGGGAACTATGGCTACACCTTC. This codes for CASSLTGNYGYTF.